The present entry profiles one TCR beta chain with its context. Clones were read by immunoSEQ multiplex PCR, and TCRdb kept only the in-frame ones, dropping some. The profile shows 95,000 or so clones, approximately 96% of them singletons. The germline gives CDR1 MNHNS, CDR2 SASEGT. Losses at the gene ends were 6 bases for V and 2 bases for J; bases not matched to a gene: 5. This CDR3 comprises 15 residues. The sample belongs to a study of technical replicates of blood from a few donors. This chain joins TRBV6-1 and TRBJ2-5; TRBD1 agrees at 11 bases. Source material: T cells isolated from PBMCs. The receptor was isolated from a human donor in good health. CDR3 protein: CASRDRGRAQETQYF. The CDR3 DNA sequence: TGTGCCAGCAGGGACAGGGGGCGGGCTCAAGAGACCCAGTACTTC.